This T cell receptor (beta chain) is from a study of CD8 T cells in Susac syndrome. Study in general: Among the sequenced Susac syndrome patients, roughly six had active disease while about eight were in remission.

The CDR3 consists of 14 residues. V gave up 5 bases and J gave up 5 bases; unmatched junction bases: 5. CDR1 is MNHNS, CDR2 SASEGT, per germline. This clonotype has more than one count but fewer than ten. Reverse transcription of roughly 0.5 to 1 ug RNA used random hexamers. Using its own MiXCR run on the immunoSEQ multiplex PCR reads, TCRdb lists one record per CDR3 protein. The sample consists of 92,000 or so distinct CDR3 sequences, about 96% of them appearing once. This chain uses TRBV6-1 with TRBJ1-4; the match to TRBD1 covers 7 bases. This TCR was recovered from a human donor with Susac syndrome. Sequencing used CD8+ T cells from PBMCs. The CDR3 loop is CASSSGQKNEKLFF. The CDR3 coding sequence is TGTGCCAGCAGTTCGGGACAGAAAAATGAAAAACTGTTTTTT.